Described below is a single T cell receptor beta chain sequence and its context. Its specificity is not known. Germline loops: CDR1 SGHTA, CDR2 FQGNSA. This CDR3 contains 15 residues. Deletions cut 0 bases from V and 0 bases from J, with 8 bases between. These data are taken from a study of T-cell memory formation after mild COVID-19. Points from the study as a whole: Cross-reactive memory seemingly joined, as some responding clones were found in pre-infection memory. Mainly in CM and EM were contracting CD4+ clones; CD8+ were in EMRA.

Researchers used 5'RACE with constant-segment primers to make TCR alpha and TCR beta cDNA libraries that carry sample barcodes and UMIs. TCRdb recomputed calls from the 5' RACE reads with MiXCR, one row per CDR3 protein. The data contain hundreds of thousands of distinct CDR3 sequences, 20% of them singletons. The rearrangement uses TRBV7-2 and TRBJ1-1, with unresolved D. The sample consisted of PBMCs or a T cell subset sorted from them (not recorded which). The receptor comes from an adult woman who had mild COVID-19 (a few samples of this study predate the infection). Cell type and time point are not known. CDR3 sequence reads: CASSLAGRVNTEAFF. Written as DNA, the CDR3 is TGTGCCAGCAGCTTAGCAGGGAGGGTGAACACTGAAGCTTTCTTT.